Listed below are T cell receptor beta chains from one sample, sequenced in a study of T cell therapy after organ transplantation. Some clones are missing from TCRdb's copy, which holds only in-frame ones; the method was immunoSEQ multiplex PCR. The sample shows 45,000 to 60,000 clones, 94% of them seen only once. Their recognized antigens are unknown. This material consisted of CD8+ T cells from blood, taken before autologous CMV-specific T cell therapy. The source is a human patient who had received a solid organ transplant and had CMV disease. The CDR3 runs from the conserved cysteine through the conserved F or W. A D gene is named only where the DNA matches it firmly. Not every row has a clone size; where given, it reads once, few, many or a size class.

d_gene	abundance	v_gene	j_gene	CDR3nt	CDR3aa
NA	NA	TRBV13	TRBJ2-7	TGTGCCAGCAGCCCCGGGTCTTGGAACTACGAGCAGTACTTC	CASSPGSWNYEQYF
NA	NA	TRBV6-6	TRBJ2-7	TGTGCCAGCAGTTACTCGTCAGAGGTAGGCGAGCAGTACTTC	CASSYSSEVGEQYF
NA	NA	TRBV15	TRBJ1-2	TGTGCCACCAGCAGAGCAAACAAGGGAGGCTACACCTTC	CATSRANKGGYTF
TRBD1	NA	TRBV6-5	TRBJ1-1	TGTGCCAGCAGAACCCGGGACAGGGTTCCCACTGAAGCTTTCTTT	CASRTRDRVPTEAFF
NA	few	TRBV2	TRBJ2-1	TGTGCCAGCCAGGGAAGCGGCAGCTCCTACAATGAGCAGTTCTTC	CASQGSGSSYNEQFF
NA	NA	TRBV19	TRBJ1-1	TGTGCCAGTAACGGTATCAGGGCGAGCTTGGGACTCATGAACACTGAAGCTTTCTTT	CASNGIRASLGLMNTEAFF
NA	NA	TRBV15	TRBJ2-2	TGTGCCACCAGTCGACTGATAAACACCGGGGAGCTGTTTTTT	CATSRLINTGELFF
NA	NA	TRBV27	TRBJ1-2	TGTGCCAGCAGTCCCAGTCAAGGAAACTATGGCTACACCTTC	CASSPSQGNYGYTF
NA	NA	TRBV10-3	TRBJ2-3	TGTGCCATCAGTTCTGGACAGAACACAGATACGCAGTATTTT	CAISSGQNTDTQYF
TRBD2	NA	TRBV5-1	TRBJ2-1	TGCGCCAGCAGCAAAGGGACTAGCGGGAGGACTGTCCACGAGCAGTTCTTC	CASSKGTSGRTVHEQFF
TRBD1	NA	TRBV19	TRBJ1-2	TGTGCCAGTAGCCTAGACAGGGTGCATGGCTACACCTTC	CASSLDRVHGYTF
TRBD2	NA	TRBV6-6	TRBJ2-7	TGTGCCAGCAGCTCCTCAAACGGGGGGGCCTACGAGCAGTACTTC	CASSSSNGGAYEQYF
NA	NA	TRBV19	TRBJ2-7	TGTGCCAGTAGTATAGGGGGGCAGGGCCGCGAGCAGTACTTC	CASSIGGQGREQYF
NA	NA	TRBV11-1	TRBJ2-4	TGTGCCAGCAGCCGCGAGTCGTTAGCCAAAAACATTCAGTACTTC	CASSRESLAKNIQYF
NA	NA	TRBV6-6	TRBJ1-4	TGTGCCAGCAGCAGAGACGGCCTGGGGAGCAAACTGTTTTTT	CASSRDGLGSKLFF
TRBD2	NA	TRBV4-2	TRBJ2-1	TGTGCCAGCAGCCAAGATGACTCAACCGGGACTAGCGGTGGTGTGAGCTCCTACAATGAGCAGTTCTTC	CASSQDDSTGTSGGVSSYNEQFF
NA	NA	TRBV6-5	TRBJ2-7	TGTGCCAGCAGTTATAGGCCCAAAGGTGGATACGAGCAGTACTTC	CASSYRPKGGYEQYF
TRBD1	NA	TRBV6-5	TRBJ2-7	TGTGCCAGCAGTTATGGACAGGGGGTCTCCTACGAGCAGTACTTC	CASSYGQGVSYEQYF
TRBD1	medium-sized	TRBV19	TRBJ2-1	TGTGCCAGTGGACAGGGGGCCTCCTACAATGAGCAGTTCTTC	CASGQGASYNEQFF
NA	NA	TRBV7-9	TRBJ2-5	TGTGCCAGCAGCTCGGACCAAGAGACCCAGTACTTC	CASSSDQETQYF
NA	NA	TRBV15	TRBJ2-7	TGTGCCACCAGCAGGACCCGGAGAACCTACGAGCAGTACTTC	CATSRTRRTYEQYF
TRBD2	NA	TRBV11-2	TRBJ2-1	TGTGCCAGCAGCTTACTAGCGGGCTCCTACAATGAGCAGTTCTTC	CASSLLAGSYNEQFF
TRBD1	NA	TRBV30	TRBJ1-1	TGTGCCTGGACCCAGACAGGGGCAAGGCTTATGAACACTGAAGCTTTCTTT	CAWTQTGARLMNTEAFF
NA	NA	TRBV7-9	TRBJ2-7	TGTGCCAGCAGCTTAGAGGGTGAGCCGGGATACTGGTACGAGCAGTACTTC	CASSLEGEPGYWYEQYF
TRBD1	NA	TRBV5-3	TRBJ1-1	TGTGCCAGAAGCCCGGGACAGGGAAGCGCTGAAGCTTTCTTT	CARSPGQGSAEAFF
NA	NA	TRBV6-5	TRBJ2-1	TGTGCCAGCAGTTACGGCCTAGGCAGCTACAATGAGCAGTTCTTC	CASSYGLGSYNEQFF
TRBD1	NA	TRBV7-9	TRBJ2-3	TGTGCCAGCAGCCCCCGGGACAGTCGCACAGATACGCAGTATTTT	CASSPRDSRTDTQYF
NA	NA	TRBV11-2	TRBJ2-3	TGTGCCAGCAGCTTAGTGGGGTTTGCGGGTGTGGATACGCAGTATTTT	CASSLVGFAGVDTQYF
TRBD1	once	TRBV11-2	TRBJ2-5	TGTGCCAGCAGCTGGGACAGTTTGGAGACCCAGTACTTC	CASSWDSLETQYF
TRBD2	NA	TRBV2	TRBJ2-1	TGTGCCAGCAGGGGACTAGCGGGAGTTCGCTACAATGAGCAGTTCTTC	CASRGLAGVRYNEQFF
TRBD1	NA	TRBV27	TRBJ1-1	TGTGCCAGCGGCCCGGGGACAGGGGTACGGAACACTGAAGCTTTCTTT	CASGPGTGVRNTEAFF
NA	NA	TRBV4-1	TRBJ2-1	TGCGCCAGCAGCCCGCTCTTTGTAAATGAGCAGTTCTTC	CASSPLFVNEQFF
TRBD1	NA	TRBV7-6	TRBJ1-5	TGTGCCAGCAGCGAAACCCCCCAGGGGGGGAATCAGCCCCAGCATTTT	CASSETPQGGNQPQHF
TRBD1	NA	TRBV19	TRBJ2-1	TGTGCCAGTAGTATTAGAGGGGGCGATGAGCAGTTCTTC	CASSIRGGDEQFF
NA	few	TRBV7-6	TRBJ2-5	TGTGCCAGCAGCTTTTGGGATAATCTAGGGGAGACCCAGTACTTC	CASSFWDNLGETQYF
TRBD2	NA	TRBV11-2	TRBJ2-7	TGTGCCAGCAGCTTCTCCCCGGGACTAGCGGGAGACGAGCAGTACTTC	CASSFSPGLAGDEQYF
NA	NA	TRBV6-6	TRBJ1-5	TGTGCCAGCACCCCGGGGCTGCGTCAGATACAGCCCCAGCATTTT	CASTPGLRQIQPQHF
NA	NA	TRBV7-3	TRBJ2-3	TGTGCCAGCAGCCCAACCCAACTAGGGGGGTTCCCAGATACGCAGTATTTT	CASSPTQLGGFPDTQYF
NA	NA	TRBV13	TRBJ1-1	TGTGCCAGCAGCTTGGGGGATACTGAAGCTTTCTTT	CASSLGDTEAFF
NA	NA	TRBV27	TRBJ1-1	TGTGCCAGCAGTTTAATGAAGGGGATGGACACTGAAGCTTTCTTT	CASSLMKGMDTEAFF
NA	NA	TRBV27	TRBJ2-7	TGTGCCAGCAGCAGGACAGAGGAATACGAGCAGTACTTC	CASSRTEEYEQYF
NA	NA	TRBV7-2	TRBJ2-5	TGTGCCAGCAGCTCGAACACAGGATTGGAGACCCAGTACTTC	CASSSNTGLETQYF
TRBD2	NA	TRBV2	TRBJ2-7	TGTGCCAGCCGGACTAGCGGGGGGGCAACCTACGAGCAGTGCTTC	CASRTSGGATYEQCF
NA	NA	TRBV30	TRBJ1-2	TGTGCCTGGAGTGTACTTAAGGGAGGCTACACCTTAGGAAATGGCTACACCTTC	CAWSVLKGGYTLGNGYTF
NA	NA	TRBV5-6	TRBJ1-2	TGTGCCAGCATCTCAGTGGGGGGCCACTATGGCTACACCTTC	CASISVGGHYGYTF
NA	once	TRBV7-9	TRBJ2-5	TGTGCCAGCAGCCCCAACCGGTCACCTCGGGGCCTATTGCGGGAGACCCAGTACTTC	CASSPNRSPRGLLRETQYF
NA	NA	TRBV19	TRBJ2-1	TGTGCCAGTAGTATGCCCGGGGCCGGTCACAATGAGCAGTTCTTC	CASSMPGAGHNEQFF
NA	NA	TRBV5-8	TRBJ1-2	TGTGCCAGCCCTTATTGGCAGGGGTATGGCTACACCTTC	CASPYWQGYGYTF
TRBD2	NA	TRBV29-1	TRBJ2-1	TGCAGCGTTAAGGAGAGGACTAGCGCATACAATGAGCAGTTCTTC	CSVKERTSAYNEQFF
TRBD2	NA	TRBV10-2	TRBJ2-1	TGCGCCAGCAGTGACCGACTAGCGGGGTCCTACAATGAGCAGTTCTTC	CASSDRLAGSYNEQFF
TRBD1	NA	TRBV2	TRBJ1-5	TGTGCCAGCTGCCGGGGACAGGGGGCTGATCAGCCCCAGCATTTT	CASCRGQGADQPQHF
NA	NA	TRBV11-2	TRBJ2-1	TGTGCCAGCAGCTTAGATGCAGCAGGGGCGAATGAGCAGTTCTTC	CASSLDAAGANEQFF
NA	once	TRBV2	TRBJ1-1	TGTGCCAGCAGTGAAAGTGGCAGGGTGAACACTGAAGCTTTCTTT	CASSESGRVNTEAFF
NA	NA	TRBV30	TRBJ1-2	TGTGCCTGGCACCGTTTGGGGCGTGGTGGCTACACCTTC	CAWHRLGRGGYTF
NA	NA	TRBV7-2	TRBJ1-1	TGTGCCAGCAGCTTACAGACAGTCACTGAAGCTTTCTTT	CASSLQTVTEAFF
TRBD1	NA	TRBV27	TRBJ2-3	TGTGCCAGCAGCCCCACGGACAGGGATCCCATTAGCACAGATACGCAGTATTTT	CASSPTDRDPISTDTQYF
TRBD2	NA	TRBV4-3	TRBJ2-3	TGCGCCAGCAGCCAAGGGGTAGCGGGGGTTAGCGCAGATACGCAGTATTTT	CASSQGVAGVSADTQYF